Here is one T cell receptor beta chain with its context. Its antigen is unidentified. Making TCR cDNA involved 5'RACE template switching, which added UMIs and a universal primer site. TCRdb recomputed calls from the 5' RACE reads with MiXCR, one row per CDR3 protein. The data hold under 600,000 distinct CDR3 sequences, with just over 20% observed a single time. This specimen belongs to a study of T cells after yellow fever vaccination. Overall study findings and caveats: Reappearance after the booster was seen for most primary-vaccination clones, at 95% to 96% CD4 and 75% to 90% CD8. A weaker secondary response peaked on day 5, the primary on day 15. Some clonotypes were seen in both the CD4 and the CD8 compartments. These made up a small share and likely arose from convergent recombination.

V was shortened by 1 base and J by 0 bases, with 12 bases between the two germline ends. CDR3 size: 17 residues. Germline CDR1 is KGHSH and CDR2 is LQKENI. J is TRBJ1-4 and V is TRBV18, with a weak D call TRBD1 (5 bases). The input for sequencing was PBMCs, taken roughly 20 days after the first yellow fever vaccination. The sequence came from a man aged 18-30 years who received the YFV17D yellow fever vaccine. The CDR3 loop is CASSPRGLFATNEKLFF. The DNA for the CDR3 is TGTGCCAGCTCACCACGGGGACTCTTTGCAACTAATGAAAAACTGTTTTTT.